Detailed here is one T cell receptor beta chain. Generated by immunoSEQ multiplex PCR, the TCRdb table keeps only in-frame clones and is missing some. The profile shows some 120,000 clones, around 88% of them singletons. This sample is drawn from a study of T cell responses to AZD1222 COVID-19 vaccine. The V end lost 5 bases, the J end lost 3 bases, and 14 bases lay between the germline ends. Germline loops: CDR1 LNHDA, CDR2 SQIVND (reference sequence). CDR3 length: 14 amino acids. The source of this sequence is an adult in good health. This specimen consisted of peripheral blood, obtained on day 0 of AZD1222 vaccination. The chain couples TRBV19 to TRBJ2-7; D not certain. CDR3 sequence reads: CASSARSPGYEQYF. DNA of the CDR3: TGTGCCAGTAGTGCCCGCTCCCCAGGCTACGAGCAGTACTTC.